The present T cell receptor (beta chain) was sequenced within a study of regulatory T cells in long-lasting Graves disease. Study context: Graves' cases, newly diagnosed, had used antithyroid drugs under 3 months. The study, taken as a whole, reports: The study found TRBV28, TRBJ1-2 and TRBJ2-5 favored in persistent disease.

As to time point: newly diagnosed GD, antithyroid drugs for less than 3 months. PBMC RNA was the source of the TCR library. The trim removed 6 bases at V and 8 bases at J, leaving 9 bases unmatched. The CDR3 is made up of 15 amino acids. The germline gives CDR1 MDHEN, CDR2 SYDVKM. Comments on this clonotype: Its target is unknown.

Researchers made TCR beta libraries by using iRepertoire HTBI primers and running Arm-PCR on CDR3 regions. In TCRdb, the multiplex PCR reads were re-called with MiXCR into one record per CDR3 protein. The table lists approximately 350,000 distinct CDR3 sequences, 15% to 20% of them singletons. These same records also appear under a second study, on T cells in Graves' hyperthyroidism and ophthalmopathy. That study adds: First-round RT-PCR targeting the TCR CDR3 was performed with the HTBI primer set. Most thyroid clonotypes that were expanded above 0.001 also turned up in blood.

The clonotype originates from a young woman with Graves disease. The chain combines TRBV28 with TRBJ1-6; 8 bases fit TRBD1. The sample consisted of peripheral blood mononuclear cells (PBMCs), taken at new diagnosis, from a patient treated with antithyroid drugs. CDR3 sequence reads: CASRSGGAGYSPLHF. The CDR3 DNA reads TGTGCCAGCAGATCAGGGGGCGCCGGGTATTCACCCCTCCACTTT. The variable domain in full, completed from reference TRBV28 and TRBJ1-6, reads DVKVTQSSRYLVKRTGEKVFLECVQDMDHENMFWYRQDPGLGLRLIYFSYDVKMKEKGDIPEGYSVSREKKERFSLILESASTNQTSMYLCASRSGGAGYSPLHFGNGTRLTVT.